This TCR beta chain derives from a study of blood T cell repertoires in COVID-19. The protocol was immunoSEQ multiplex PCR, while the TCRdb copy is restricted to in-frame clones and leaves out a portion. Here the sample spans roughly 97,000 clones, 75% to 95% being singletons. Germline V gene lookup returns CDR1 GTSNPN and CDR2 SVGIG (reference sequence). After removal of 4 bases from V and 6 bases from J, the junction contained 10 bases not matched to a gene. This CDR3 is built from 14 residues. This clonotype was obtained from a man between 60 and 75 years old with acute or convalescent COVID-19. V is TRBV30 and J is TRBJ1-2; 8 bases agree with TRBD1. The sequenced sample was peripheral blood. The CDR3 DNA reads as TGTGCCTGGACCCAGGGGGCCCGGTGGAATGGCTACACCTTC. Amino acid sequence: CAWTQGARWNGYTF.